Ten or more counts support the clone carrying this TCR beta chain. What it binds is not known. The library was built from approximately 400 ng RNA with molecular barcoded adaptors for alpha/delta and beta/gamma chains. TCRdb independently ran MiXCR on the reads; one entry per CDR3 protein. In the table there are about 37,000 distinct CDR3 sequences, over 9.5% of which are singletons. The data derive from a study of read filtering for tumor transcriptome and immune sequencing. The CDR3 is made up of 14 amino acids. The V gene's germline CDR1 is MNHEY and CDR2 SMNVEV (reference sequence). Trimming took 5 bases from V and 7 from J, leaving 15 bases between them. Study-wide points: IR-seq and RNA-seq agreed better without single-read clonotypes.

The sample comprised a population of CD138-negative cells sorted from bone marrow. V and J are TRBV27 and TRBJ2-1; possible D gene TRBD2, 5 bases. This clonotype was sampled from a donor aged 40 or over with multiple myeloma. CDR3 sequence reads: CASSRGGSQNEQFF. The CDR3 DNA follows: TGTGCCAGCAGTCGAGGTGGGAGCCAGAATGAGCAGTTCTTC.